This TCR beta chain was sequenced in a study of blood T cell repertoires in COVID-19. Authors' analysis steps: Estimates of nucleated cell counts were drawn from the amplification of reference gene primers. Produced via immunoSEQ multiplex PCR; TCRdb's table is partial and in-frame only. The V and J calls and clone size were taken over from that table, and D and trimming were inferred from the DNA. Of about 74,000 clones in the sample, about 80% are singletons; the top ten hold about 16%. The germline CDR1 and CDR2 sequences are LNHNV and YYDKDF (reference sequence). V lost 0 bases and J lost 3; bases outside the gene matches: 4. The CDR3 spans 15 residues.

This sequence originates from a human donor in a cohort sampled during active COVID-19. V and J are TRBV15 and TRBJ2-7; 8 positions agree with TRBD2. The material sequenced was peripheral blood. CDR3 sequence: CATSRDPSGHYEQYF. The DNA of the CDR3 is TGTGCCACCAGCAGAGATCCTAGCGGGCACTACGAGCAGTACTTC.